The TCR beta chain under discussion was sequenced for a study of neurological immune-mediated disorders. Whole-study findings and limits: It was HTLV-1-associated myelopathy that showed the most TCR clonal expansion, while multiple sclerosis showed the least, falling below healthy controls.

This clonotype was counted ten times or more. Its antigen is not identified. By 5'RACE with 10-nucleotide random UMIs, the cDNA was made. TCRdb passed the 5' RACE reads through MiXCR, listing each CDR3 protein once. The sample shows about 14,000 distinct CDR3 sequences, 13% of them seen only once. This CDR3 spans 16 amino acids. Per germline, CDR1 GTSNPN and CDR2 SVGIG (reference sequence). V lost 1 base and J lost 0, with 13 bases in between. This rearrangement joins TRBV30 to TRBJ1-3; D not certain. The clonotype was recovered from a female donor with HTLV-1-associated myelopathy (HAM/TSP). The sample was CD8+ T cells from blood. CDR3 amino acids: CAWSASRQFSGNTIYF. In DNA form, the CDR3 reads TGTGCCTGGAGTGCTTCTAGGCAATTCTCTGGAAACACCATATATTTT.